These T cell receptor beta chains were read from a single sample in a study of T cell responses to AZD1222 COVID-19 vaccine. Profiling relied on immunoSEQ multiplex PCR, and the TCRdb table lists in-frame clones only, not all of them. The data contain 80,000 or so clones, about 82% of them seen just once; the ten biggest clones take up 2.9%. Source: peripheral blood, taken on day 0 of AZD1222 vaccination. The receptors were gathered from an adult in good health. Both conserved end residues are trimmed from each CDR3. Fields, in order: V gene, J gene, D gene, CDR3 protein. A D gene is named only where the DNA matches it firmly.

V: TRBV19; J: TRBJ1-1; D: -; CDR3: ASSPGGGNTEAF
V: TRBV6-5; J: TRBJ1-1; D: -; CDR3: ASSPPRGGNTEAF
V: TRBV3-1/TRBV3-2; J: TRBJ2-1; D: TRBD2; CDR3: ASSQGLAGANYNEQF
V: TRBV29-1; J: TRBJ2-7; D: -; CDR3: SVPGTGGTGPSYEQY
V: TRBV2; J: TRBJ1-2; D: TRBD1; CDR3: ASRPGTVNYGYT
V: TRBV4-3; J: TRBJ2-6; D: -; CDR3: ASSQFSSGANVLT
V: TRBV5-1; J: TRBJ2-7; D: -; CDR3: ASAQQDQNYEQY
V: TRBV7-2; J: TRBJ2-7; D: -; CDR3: ASSLEPGRYSEQY
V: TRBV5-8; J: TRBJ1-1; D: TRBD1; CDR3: ASIRTGGAEAF
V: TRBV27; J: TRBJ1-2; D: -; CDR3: ASSFAGGGYGYT
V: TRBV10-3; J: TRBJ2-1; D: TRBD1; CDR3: AISTGQGADNEQF
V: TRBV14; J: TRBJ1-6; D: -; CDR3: ASSQQAYNSPLH
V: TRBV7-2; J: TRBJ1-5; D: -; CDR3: ASSLGFPGSNQPQH
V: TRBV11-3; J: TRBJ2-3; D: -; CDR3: ASSPGLTNSEDTQY
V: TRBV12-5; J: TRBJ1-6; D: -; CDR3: ASGLDLDSPLH
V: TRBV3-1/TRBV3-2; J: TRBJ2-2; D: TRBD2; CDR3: ASSQDFRLAGDTGELF
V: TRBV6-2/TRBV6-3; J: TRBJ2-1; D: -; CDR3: ASSTVVTVYEQF
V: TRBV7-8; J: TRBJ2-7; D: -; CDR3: ASSSDKGREQY
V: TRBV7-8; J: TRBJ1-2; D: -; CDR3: ASSLETSTRGSGYT
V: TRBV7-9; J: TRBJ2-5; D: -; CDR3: ASSLHREGETQY
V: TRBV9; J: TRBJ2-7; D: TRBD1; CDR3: ASSPWTGAYEQY
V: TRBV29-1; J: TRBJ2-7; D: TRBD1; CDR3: SVVVTGGGEQY
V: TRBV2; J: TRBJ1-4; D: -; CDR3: ASSERGPGRSNEKLF
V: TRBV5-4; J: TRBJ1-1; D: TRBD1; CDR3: ASSPTGQRNTEAF
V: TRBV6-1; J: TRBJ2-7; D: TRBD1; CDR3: ASSEGDSSYEQY
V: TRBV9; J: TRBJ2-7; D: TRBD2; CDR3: ASSVAGGFSYEQY
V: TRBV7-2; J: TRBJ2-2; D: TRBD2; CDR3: ASSSRTSGTGELF
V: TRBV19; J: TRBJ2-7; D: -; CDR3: ASSDWNAEQY
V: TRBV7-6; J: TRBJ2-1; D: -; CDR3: ASSLVPTGSNEQF
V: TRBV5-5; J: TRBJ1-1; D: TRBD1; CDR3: ASSLVTGDTEAF
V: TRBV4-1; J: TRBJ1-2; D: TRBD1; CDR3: ASSQAHRGNYGYT
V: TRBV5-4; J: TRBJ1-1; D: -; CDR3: ASSLEVVNTEAF
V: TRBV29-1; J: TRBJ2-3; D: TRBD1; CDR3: SVGKQSGTGSTDTQY
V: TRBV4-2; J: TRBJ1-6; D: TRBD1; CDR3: ASSQRQGGNNSPLH
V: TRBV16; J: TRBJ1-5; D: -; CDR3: ASSQSGDQPQH
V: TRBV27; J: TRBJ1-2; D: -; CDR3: ASSLSTRSVYGYT
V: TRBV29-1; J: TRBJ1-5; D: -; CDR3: SAISGRRGRGNQPQH
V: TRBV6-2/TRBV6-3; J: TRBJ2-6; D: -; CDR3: ASSLGGSGANVLT
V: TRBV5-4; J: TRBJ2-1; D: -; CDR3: ASSLALVNGYNEQF
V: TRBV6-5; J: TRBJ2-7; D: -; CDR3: ASSYGLRGEQY
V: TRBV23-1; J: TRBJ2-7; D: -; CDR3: ASRKRARRRYEQY
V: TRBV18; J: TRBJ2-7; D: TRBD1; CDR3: ASSPGQGAYEQY
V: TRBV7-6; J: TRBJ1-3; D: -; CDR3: ASSLGPKPGNTIY
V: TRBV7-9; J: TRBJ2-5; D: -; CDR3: ASSSPFFLSSTFQETQY
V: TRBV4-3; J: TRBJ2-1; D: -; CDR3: ASSQAAGRNEQF